One TCR beta chain is described in this entry. This specimen belongs to a study of blood T cell repertoires in COVID-19. Study background: From the United States, Italy and Spain came samples of acute and convalescent COVID-19. Sources were T cells, B-cell-depleted T cells, or PBMCs; the material itself was cDNA or gDNA.

Per the authors' pipeline: Counts of nucleated cells, estimated from reference gene primer amplification, were obtained. Assay used: immunoSEQ multiplex PCR; TCRdb lists only in-frame clones, some missing. V and J calls and clone size come straight from that table; D and trimming were deduced from the DNA. Of roughly 250,000 clones listed, less than 90% are singletons. The length of the CDR3 is 11 residues. Per germline, CDR1 SEHNR and CDR2 FQNEAQ (reference sequence). Losses at the gene ends were 4 bases for V and 7 bases for J; bases not matched to a gene: 0. Material: peripheral blood. The receptor's source is a woman in her thirties or forties who had recovered from COVID-19. The V and J genes are TRBV7-9 and TRBJ1-1; 7 nucleotides match TRBD1. CDR3 sequence: CASSSGGEAFF. CDR3 nucleotide sequence: TGTGCCAGCAGCTCAGGGGGTGAAGCTTTCTTT. The variable domain in full, completed from reference TRBV7-9 and TRBJ1-1, reads DTGVSQNPRHKITKRGQNVTFRCDPISEHNRLYWYRQTLGQGPEFLTYFQNEAQLEKSRLLSDRFSAERPKGSFSTLEIQRTEQGDSAMYLCASSSGGEAFFGQGTRLTVV.